The 23 T cell receptor beta chains given below trace back to one sample, sequenced in a study of cytomegalovirus exposure and HLA in healthy donors. The primer mix had 60 Vbeta and 13 Jbeta primers. The method was immunoSEQ multiplex PCR; TCRdb's version includes in-frame clones alone and lacks a portion of them. The data hold about 120,000 clones, with 75% observed a single time. The sample was PBMCs. The source is a woman aged 40 to 50 in good health and CMV-seropositive.

This chain joins TRBV9 and TRBJ2-1; D might be TRBD2 (6 bases). Germline CDR1 and CDR2: SGDLS and YYNGEE. The V end lost 0 bases, the J end lost 0 bases, and 10 bases lay between the germline ends. CDR3 size: 16 residues. CDR3 DNA sequence: TGTGCCAGCAGCGTAGATGCGGGGTACTCCTACAATGAGCAGTTCTTC. Its translation: CASSVDAGYSYNEQFF.

The CDR3 bases are TGTGCCAGCAGTTACTATTCCGGAGAGACCCAGTACTTC. As protein: CASSYYSGETQYF. V gene TRBV6-5 combines with J gene TRBJ2-5; D unresolved. Looked up from germline, CDR1 is MNHEY and CDR2 is SVGAGI. This CDR3 is 13 amino acids long. V was cut by 1 base and J by 4 bases, with 7 bases left in between.

CDR3 sequence reads: CASSEGTPEAFF. CDR3 sequence (DNA): TGTGCCAGCAGTGAGGGGACACCTGAAGCTTTCTTT. V gene TRBV2 combines with J gene TRBJ1-1, with a tentative D call TRBD1 (6 bases). The CDR3 extends over 12 amino acids. V lost 3 bases and J lost 6, with 8 bases in between. CDR1 SNHLY and CDR2 FYNNEI come from the germline V gene.

V gene TRBV7-8 combines with J gene TRBJ1-5, with 7 bases matching TRBD1. V lost 1 base and J lost 0; bases outside the gene matches: 3. CDR1 is SGHVS and CDR2 is FQNEAQ in the germline V gene. The CDR3 spans 16 residues. The CDR3 protein is CASSLGNRGSNQPQHF. The CDR3 DNA reads as TGTGCCAGCAGCTTAGGGAACAGGGGTAGCAATCAGCCCCAGCATTTT. Complete variable domain (other parts from reference TRBV7-8 and TRBJ1-5): GAGVSQSPRYKVAKRGQDVALRCDPISGHVSLFWYQQALGQGPEFLTYFQNEAQLDKSGLPSDRFFAERPEGSVSTLKIQRTQQEDSAVYLCASSLGNRGSNQPQHFGDGTRLSIL.

V is TRBV7-9 and J is TRBJ2-3; no clear D. The CDR3 covers 14 residues. Germline CDR1 and CDR2: SEHNR and FQNEAQ (reference sequence). Trimming left V 1 base short and J 4 bases short, with 9 bases between. The CDR3 reads CASSLGSGSDTQYF. The CDR3 DNA reads as TGTGCCAGCAGCTTAGGGTCAGGATCAGATACGCAGTATTTT.

This sequence joins TRBV5-1 and TRBJ2-5, with TRBD1 identical over 10 bases. Germline CDR1 is SGHRS and CDR2 is YFSETQ. This CDR3 has 15 residues. V was pared by 4 bases and J by 3 bases, with 6 bases of the junction left unmatched. CDR3 residues: CASSRDRGVKETQYF. The CDR3 bases are TGCGCCAGCAGCCGGGACAGGGGCGTGAAAGAGACCCAGTACTTC.

The chain employs TRBV4-1 and TRBJ1-2; TRBD1 aligns across 10 bases. V lost 1 base to trimming and J lost 4 bases; unmatched junction nucleotides: 6. This CDR3 comprises 16 residues. Per the germline V gene, CDR1 is MGHRA and CDR2 is YSYEKL. The CDR3, as DNA: TGCGCCAGCAGCCAAGGACAGGGGGCGCGGGGCTATGGCTACACCTTC. Protein sequence: CASSQGQGARGYGYTF.

The chain is built from TRBV28 and TRBJ2-5, with TRBD2 matching 7 bases. V was clipped by 3 bases and J by 4 bases; unmatched bases: 8. The CDR3 contains 15 residues. CDR1 and CDR2 (germline): MDHEN, SYDVKM. CDR3 coding DNA: TGTGCCAGCAGTTTTGATAGGGAGGGGAGAGAGACCCAGTACTTC. Translating it yields CASSFDREGRETQYF.

In this sample, this clone turned up once. The CDR3 here is CASSRTGAEQFF. In DNA, the CDR3 is TGTGCCAGTAGTAGGACAGGGGCTGAGCAGTTCTTC. The chain joins TRBV19 to TRBJ2-1, with 9 bases lining up with TRBD1. The V segment lost 4 bases and the J segment 9 bases; nucleotides outside the gene matches: 1. Germline V lookup: CDR1 LNHDA, CDR2 SQIVND (reference sequence). The CDR3 contains 12 residues.

The genes are TRBV4-3 and TRBJ2-1; TRBD1 is a possible D gene (5 bases). The length of the CDR3 is 15 residues. The germline V gene has CDR1 LGHNA and CDR2 YSLEER. Trimming shortened V by 0 bases and J by 6 bases, and 12 bases separated the two germline ends. The CDR3 loop reads CASSQDGTGSNEQFF. The CDR3, as DNA: TGCGCCAGCAGCCAAGACGGCACAGGCTCCAATGAGCAGTTCTTC.

The rearrangement links TRBV29-1 to TRBJ2-1; 8 bases line up with TRBD1. V dropped 7 bases and J dropped 0; count of bases not matched to a gene: 8. The CDR3 sequence is 15 residues long. Germline CDR1 and CDR2: SQVTM and ANQGSEA. This chain's CDR3 is CSAEGDRSSYNEQFF. The CDR3 bases are TGCAGCGCCGAAGGGGACAGGAGCTCCTACAATGAGCAGTTCTTC.

This chain connects TRBV5-1 to TRBJ1-4; 7 bases fit TRBD1. V lost 3 bases and J lost 3; bases outside the gene matches: 5. The CDR3 is made up of 15 amino acids. Germline V gene sequence: CDR1 SGHRS, CDR2 YFSETQ. CDR3 bases: TGCGCCAGCAGCTCCACAGGGGTTCCTAATGAAAAACTGTTTTTT. It encodes CASSSTGVPNEKLFF.

This clone was seen a single time. The rearrangement uses TRBV6-5 and TRBJ1-1; D might be TRBD1 (5 bases). The germline V gene has CDR1 MNHEY and CDR2 SVGAGI. Trimming shortened V by 0 bases and J by 4 bases, and 15 bases separated the two germline ends. The CDR3 is 16 amino acids. For the CDR3, the DNA is TGTGCCAGCAGTTACTCGATGGGGGGGTGGCCCACTGAAGCTTTCTTT. Its protein product is CASSYSMGGWPTEAFF.

The chain links TRBV11-2 to TRBJ1-2; TRBD1 agrees at 8 bases. CDR3 size: 15 residues. Germline CDR1 and CDR2: SGHAT and FQNNGV. Trimming at V came to 1 base and at J to 8 bases, leaving 9 bases not matched to a gene. CDR3 nucleotide sequence: TGTGCCAGCAGCTTAGCCCCGACAGGGGCCAGAGGCTACACCTTC. Amino acids: CASSLAPTGARGYTF.

Worth noting for this clone: The sample has other DNA sequences that encode this CDR3 too. The chain joins TRBV9 to TRBJ2-2; 9 positions match TRBD2. The CDR3 runs to 16 residues. The germline gives CDR1 SGDLS, CDR2 YYNGEE. The J segment lost 5 bases and the V segment lost 0 bases, leaving 5 bases of the junction unmatched. The chain's CDR3 is CASSVEAGGRTGELFF. CDR3 in DNA: TGTGCCAGCAGCGTAGAGGCGGGAGGGCGGACCGGGGAGCTGTTTTTT.

The chain recombines TRBV28 with TRBJ1-5, with TRBD1 matching 7 bases. CDR3 size: 15 residues. The J segment lost 5 bases and the V segment lost 2 bases, leaving 6 bases of the junction unmatched. The germline V gene encodes CDR1 MDHEN and CDR2 SYDVKM. DNA of the CDR3: TGTGCCAGCAGTTTAAGTAGGGGGCAGGATCAGCCCCAGCATTTT. Its translation: CASSLSRGQDQPQHF. Filled out from reference TRBV28 and TRBJ1-5, the complete variable domain reads DVKVTQSSRYLVKRTGEKVFLECVQDMDHENMFWYRQDPGLGLRLIYFSYDVKMKEKGDIPEGYSVSREKKERFSLILESASTNQTSMYLCASSLSRGQDQPQHFGDGTRLSIL.

CDR3 amino acids: CSVLQGGTGNTIYF. The CDR3 nucleotides read TGCAGCGTCCTACAGGGGGGGACTGGAAACACCATATATTTT. The chain couples TRBV29-1 to TRBJ1-3, with 8 bases matching TRBD1. J gave up 2 bases and V 6 bases, and 6 bases lay outside the gene matches. Germline V gene data show CDR1 as SQVTM and CDR2 as ANQGSEA. The CDR3 extends over 14 amino acids.

This CDR3 reads CASTLDINTEAFF. The CDR3 DNA reads as TGTGCCAGCACCTTGGACATTAACACTGAAGCTTTCTTT. This chain connects TRBV2 to TRBJ1-1; perhaps TRBD1 as D (5 bases). The CDR3 sequence is 13 residues long. Trimming left V 7 bases short and J 2 bases short, with 11 bases between. Germline CDR1 reads SNHLY; CDR2 reads FYNNEI.

The chain carries TRBV15 and TRBJ1-1; no firm D call. V was cut by 2 bases and J by 7 bases, with 11 bases left in between. Germline V gene sequence: CDR1 LNHNV, CDR2 YYDKDF (reference sequence). This CDR3 contains 13 residues. The CDR3 sequence is CATSRRGNGEAFF. Written as DNA, the CDR3 is TGTGCCACCAGCAGACGGGGAAACGGTGAAGCTTTCTTT.

Only a few counts were recorded for this clone. The CDR3 nucleotides are TGTGCCAGCAGCCCTAGCGGGGGGAGCGGGGAGCTGTTTTTT. Translated: CASSPSGGSGELFF. The chain uses TRBV4-2 and TRBJ2-2; 11 bases are a match to TRBD2. Unmatched junction bases numbered 2, after V lost 4 bases and J lost 7 bases. The CDR3 has 14 amino acids. Germline V gene sequence: CDR1 LGHNA, CDR2 YNFKEQ.

The chain has TRBV19 and TRBJ2-7; D is uncertain. Between the trimmed V and J ends, which lost 6 bases and 1 base, there was a span of 22 bases. The CDR3 is 17 residues long. The germline CDR1 and CDR2 sequences are LNHDA and SQIVND (reference sequence). CDR3 DNA sequence: TGTGCCAGTAGCCGCGGCTTAGGTATTAAACATTCCTACGAGCAGTACTTC. This translates into CASSRGLGIKHSYEQYF.

This clone was observed a handful of times. The chain joins TRBV19 to TRBJ2-1; possibly TRBD2 for D (7 bases). The V gene's germline CDR1 is LNHDA and CDR2 SQIVND (reference sequence). The CDR3 is 15 amino acids. V shed 10 bases and J shed 0 bases, with 16 bases lying between them. The CDR3 reads CATRGGASSYNEQFF. The CDR3 DNA is TGTGCCACCAGAGGGGGGGCGAGCTCCTACAATGAGCAGTTCTTC. Together with reference TRBV19 and TRBJ2-1, the CDR3 gives the full variable domain: DGGITQSPKYLFRKEGQNVTLSCEQNLNHDAMYWYRQDPGQGLRLIYYSQIVNDFQKGDIAEGYSVSREKKESFPLTVTSAQKNPTAFYLCATRGGASSYNEQFFGPGTRLTVL.

The gene calls are TRBV29-1 and TRBJ1-5; 11 bases line up with TRBD1. V shed 6 bases, J shed 4 bases, and the junction held 8 bases outside the gene matches. Germline V CDR1 and CDR2: SQVTM, ANQGSEA. This CDR3 is built from 15 residues. In DNA, the CDR3 is TGCAGCGTCTCCGGGACAGGGGGACCTAATCAGCCCCAGCATTTT. Residues: CSVSGTGGPNQPQHF.